There are many counts of the clone carrying this T cell receptor beta chain. The sample comes from a study of T cells in Graves' hyperthyroidism and ophthalmopathy. Study-level information: Peripheral blood was obtained at initial diagnosis, preceding any treatment.

Amplification of TCR beta CDR3 regions was performed using RNA transcripts as template. An initial round of RT-PCR targeting the TCR CDR3 relied on the HTBI primer set. TCRdb reprocessed the multiplex PCR reads with MiXCR, giving one entry per CDR3 protein. The repertoire includes around 540,000 distinct CDR3 sequences, roughly 16% of them detected once, and 25% to 35% sits in the top ten. Trimming took 7 bases from V and 2 from J, leaving 9 bases between them. This CDR3 has 12 residues. Germline values: CDR1 MDHEN, CDR2 SYDVKM. The authors obtained PBMCs from about 9 ml of fresh peripheral blood. The V call is TRBV28, the J call TRBJ2-7, with D tentatively TRBD1 (6 bases). The TCR was taken from a young woman with Graves' ophthalmopathy. Input material: blood. In DNA, the CDR3 is TGTGCCAGCAACAACAGGGCCTACGAGCAGTACTTC. Translation: CASNNRAYEQYF.